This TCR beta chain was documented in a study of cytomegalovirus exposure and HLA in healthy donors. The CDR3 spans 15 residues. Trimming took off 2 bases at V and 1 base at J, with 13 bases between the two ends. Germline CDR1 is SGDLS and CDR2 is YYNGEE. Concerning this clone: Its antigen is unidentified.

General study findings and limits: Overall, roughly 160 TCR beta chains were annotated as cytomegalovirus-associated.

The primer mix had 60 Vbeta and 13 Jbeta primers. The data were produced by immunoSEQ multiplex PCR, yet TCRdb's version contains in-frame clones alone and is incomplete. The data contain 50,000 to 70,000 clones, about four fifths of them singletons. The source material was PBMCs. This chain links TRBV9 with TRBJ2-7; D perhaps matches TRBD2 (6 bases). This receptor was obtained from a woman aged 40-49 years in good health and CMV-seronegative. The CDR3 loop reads CASSVMGGISYEQYF. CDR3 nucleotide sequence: TGTGCCAGCAGCGTCATGGGCGGGATTTCCTACGAGCAGTACTTC.